These 16 T cell receptor beta chains were sequenced from one sample in a study of blood T cell repertoires in COVID-19. Using immunoSEQ multiplex PCR, the repertoire was profiled, and TCRdb retains in-frame clones only, with some absent. The sample lists 150,000 to 200,000 clones, around 82% occurring once. The specimen was peripheral blood. The origin of the receptors is a man aged 70-80 years with active or convalescent COVID-19.

The gene calls are TRBV18 and TRBJ2-5, with D possibly being TRBD2 (5 bases). Trimming stripped 0 bases from V and 5 bases from J, with 16 bases between. Germline loops: CDR1 KGHSH, CDR2 LQKENI. The CDR3 spans 16 residues. CDR3 protein: CASSPPGVGVRETQYF. The CDR3 DNA follows: TGTGCCAGCTCACCACCCGGGGTCGGGGTGCGCGAGACCCAGTACTTC.

V usage is TRBV2 and J usage is TRBJ2-2, with D tentatively TRBD2 (5 bases). The CDR3 is 16 amino acids. In germline, CDR1 is SNHLY, CDR2 FYNNEI. With 0 bases removed from V and 4 bases from J, the gap between germline ends came to 12 bases. The CDR3 coding sequence is TGTGCCAGCAGTGAAGCTCCCCCTCGGGGCACCGGGGAGCTGTTTTTT. Its translation: CASSEAPPRGTGELFF.

The chain employs TRBV28 and TRBJ2-7; D possibly corresponds to TRBD1 (6 bases). Trimming pared 6 bases from V and 6 bases from J, leaving 12 bases between. The CDR3 loop spans 12 amino acids. CDR1 and CDR2 (germline): MDHEN, SYDVKM. The CDR3 DNA follows: TGTGCCAGCAGCCCTACAGGGTCCGAGCAGTACTTC. Translated, it gives CASSPTGSEQYF.

This sequence joins TRBV24-1 and TRBJ2-5, with 11 bases lining up with TRBD1. Unmatched junction bases numbered 2, after V lost 4 bases and J lost 2 bases. CDR3 length: 15 residues. Germline V lookup: CDR1 KGHDR, CDR2 SFDVKD. The CDR3 region has the DNA TGTGCCACCAGTGACCGGGACAGGGGGCAAGAGACCCAGTACTTC. It codes for CATSDRDRGQETQYF.

The chain combines TRBV28 with TRBJ1-5, with 9 bases matching TRBD1. Germline V gives CDR1 MDHEN, CDR2 SYDVKM. The CDR3 covers 15 residues. Losses at the gene ends were 5 bases for V and 4 bases for J; bases not matched to a gene: 6. CDR3 residues: CASSPGTGRNQPQHF. The DNA of the CDR3 is TGTGCCAGCAGTCCAGGGACAGGGCGGAATCAGCCCCAGCATTTT.

The chain combines TRBV6-2 or TRBV6-3 with TRBJ1-5; 10 positions match TRBD1. CDR3 length equals 15 residues. Per germline, CDR1 MNHEY and CDR2 SVGEGT. V lost 7 bases, J lost 5 bases, and 8 bases stayed unmatched. CDR3 residues: CASNPGQGIYQPQHF. As DNA, the CDR3 is TGTGCCAGCAACCCGGGACAGGGGATTTATCAGCCCCAGCATTTT.

V usage is TRBV19 and J usage is TRBJ1-6, with 8 bases that match TRBD1. There are 15 residues in the CDR3. After removal of 5 bases from V and 5 bases from J, the junction contained 5 bases not matched to a gene. Per the germline V gene, CDR1 is LNHDA and CDR2 is SQIVND (reference sequence). CDR3 DNA: TGTGCCAGTAGTGGAGGGACAGGCAATAATTCACCCCTCCACTTT. Residues: CASSGGTGNNSPLHF.

The J gene is TRBJ2-1, the V gene TRBV10-2; 9 bases line up with TRBD2. Germline V gene lookup returns CDR1 WSHSY and CDR2 SAAADI. There are 14 residues in the CDR3. Trimming cost V 10 bases and J 4 bases; bases outside gene matches: 8. The chain's CDR3 is CATLAGAGYNEQFF. In DNA, the CDR3 is TGCGCCACCTTAGCGGGAGCGGGGTACAATGAGCAGTTCTTC.

The rearrangement uses TRBV5-1 and TRBJ1-1; 8 nucleotides align to TRBD1. This CDR3 is built from 15 residues. Trimming at V came to 0 bases and at J to 6 bases, leaving 7 bases not matched to a gene. From germline, CDR1 is SGHRS and CDR2 YFSETQ. CDR3 in amino acids: CASSLDPGGAAEAFF. The CDR3 bases are TGCGCCAGCAGCTTGGATCCAGGGGGCGCGGCTGAAGCTTTCTTT.

The CDR3: CASSPQQGSNEKLFF. The CDR3 region has the DNA TGTGCCAGCAGCCCACAACAGGGGTCAAATGAAAAACTGTTTTTT. This chain links TRBV7-2 with TRBJ1-4, with 7 bases aligning to TRBD1. The CDR3 totals 15 residues. Germline V gives CDR1 SGHTA, CDR2 FQGNSA. V gave up 5 bases and J gave up 5 bases; unmatched junction bases: 8.

The sample holds a few counts of this clone. The chain employs TRBV5-5 and TRBJ1-4; TRBD1 might be the D (5 bases). The V gene lost 4 bases and the J gene lost 8 bases, with 15 bases spanning the gap. CDR1 and CDR2 (germline): SGHKS, YYEKEE (reference sequence). The CDR3 spans 14 residues. CDR3 residues: CASSPLIRTEKLFF. In nucleotides, the CDR3 is TGTGCCAGCAGCCCCCTAATTCGGACAGAAAAACTGTTTTTT.

The chain combines TRBV19 with TRBJ2-1, with 13 nucleotides matching TRBD2. V lost 4 bases and J lost 8; bases outside the gene matches: 8. The CDR3 has 16 amino acids. Germline CDR1 LNHDA, CDR2 SQIVND (reference sequence). CDR3 in amino acids: CASSTRTSGSRYEQFF. The CDR3, as DNA: TGTGCCAGTAGTACCCGGACTAGCGGGAGTAGGTATGAGCAGTTCTTC.

This rearrangement joins TRBV7-2 to TRBJ1-2; 9 bases are shared with TRBD1. This CDR3 spans 14 amino acids. The ends lost 5 bases at V and 4 bases at J; junction bases unmatched: 5. Per germline, CDR1 SGHTA and CDR2 FQGNSA. The CDR3 reads CASSARDRAYGYTF. Here the CDR3 DNA reads TGTGCCAGCAGCGCGAGGGACAGGGCCTATGGCTACACCTTC. The whole variable domain, filled in from reference TRBV7-2 and TRBJ1-2, reads GAGVSQSPSNKVTEKGKDVELRCDPISGHTALYWYRQSLGQGLEFLIYFQGNSAPDKSGLPSDRFSAERTGGSVSTLTIQRTQQEDSAVYLCASSARDRAYGYTFGSGTRLTVV.

CDR3 sequence: CATSRDWEGGYTF. CDR3 in DNA: TGTGCCACCAGCAGAGATTGGGAGGGTGGCTACACCTTC. V and J are TRBV15 and TRBJ1-2; no reliable D call. Per the germline V gene, CDR1 is LNHNV and CDR2 is YYDKDF (reference sequence). There are 13 residues in the CDR3. V lost 0 bases and J 7 bases, leaving 9 bases between the germline ends.

The CDR3 bases are TGCGCCAGCAGCTTTGGGAGACAAGAGACCCAGTACTTC. This translates into CASSFGRQETQYF. The rearrangement uses TRBV5-1 and TRBJ2-5; tentative D call: TRBD2 (5 bases). Trimming shortened V by 2 bases and J by 2 bases, and 7 bases separated the two germline ends. Germline-derived CDR1 and CDR2 are SGHRS and YFSETQ. The CDR3 is made up of 13 amino acids. The full variable domain, its missing parts supplied by reference TRBV5-1 and TRBJ2-5, is KAGVTQTPRYLIKTRGQQVTLSCSPISGHRSVSWYQQTPGQGLQFLFEYFSETQRNKGNFPGRFSGRQFSNSRSEMNVSTLELGDSALYLCASSFGRQETQYFGPGTRLLVL.

This clone was detected once. The junction and the germline gene differ at one end; a read error may be behind it. The CDR3 DNA reads TGCGCGGCTGGGCCGACAGGGTATACGCAGTATTTT. Protein: CAAGPTGYTQYF. The chain combines TRBV19 with TRBJ2-3, with 7 bases identical to TRBD1. The V gene's germline CDR1 is LNHDA and CDR2 SQIVND (reference sequence). This CDR3 has 12 amino acids. The full variable domain, completed using reference TRBV19 and TRBJ2-3, is DGGITQSPKYLFRKEGQNVTLSCEQNLNHDAMYWYRQDPGQGLRLIYYSQIVNDFQKGDIAEGYSVSREKKESFPLTVTSAQKNPTAFYLCAAGPTGYTQYFGPGTRLTVL.